The clone carrying this TCR beta chain has more than one count but fewer than ten. The CDR3 runs to 15 residues. The V end lost 0 bases, the J end lost 9 bases, and 17 bases lay between the germline ends. Germline V CDR1 and CDR2: LGHNA, YNFKEQ. MiXCR, run by TCRdb on the RT-PCR reads, gives a single entry per CDR3 protein. The data show about 680,000 distinct CDR3 sequences, 11% to 15% seen once. The chain has TRBV4-2 and TRBJ1-1; D gene unclear. Sequencing was carried out using memory CD4+ T cells from blood. This clonotype was sampled from a female donor in good health, serving as a healthy control. CDR3 coding DNA: TGTGCCAGCAGCCAAGATGCCGGCCCCGGACGGAAAGCTTTCTTT. Encoded protein: CASSQDAGPGRKAFF.